One sample yielded the 27 T cell receptor beta chains listed below, sequenced in a study of blood T cell repertoires in COVID-19. Some clones are missing from TCRdb's copy, which holds only in-frame ones; the method was immunoSEQ multiplex PCR. The sample yields about 300,000 clones, roughly 83% seen once. The sequencing input was peripheral blood. The receptors originated from a human donor with COVID-19, enrolled during active disease. The donor label of this sample is uncertain.

This chain uses TRBV7-2 with TRBJ1-2; weak D call: TRBD1 (6 bases). This CDR3 is 14 amino acids long. In germline, CDR1 is SGHTA, CDR2 FQGNSA. Trimming pared 1 base from V and 4 bases from J, leaving 10 bases between. CDR3 in amino acids: CASSLDRAVYGYTF. As DNA, the CDR3 is TGTGCCAGCAGCTTAGACAGGGCGGTCTATGGCTACACCTTC.

The CDR3 DNA follows: TGTGCCTGGAGTTTAACTAAGACTAGTTCTGACGAGCAGTACTTC. Translating it yields CAWSLTKTSSDEQYF. The V gene is TRBV30, the J gene TRBJ2-7; D might be TRBD2 (6 bases). Germline CDR1 GTSNPN, CDR2 SVGIG (reference sequence). The CDR3 loop spans 15 amino acids. Trimming removed 2 bases at V and 5 bases at J, with 19 bases between.

The rearrangement links TRBV7-6 to TRBJ2-7, with TRBD1 matching 7 bases. Germline V gene data show CDR1 as SGHVS and CDR2 as FNYEAQ. J was trimmed by 0 bases and V by 5 bases; bases with no gene match: 4. This CDR3 has 14 residues. The CDR3 spells CASSPGTVSYEQYF. The CDR3 bases are TGTGCCAGCAGCCCAGGGACAGTCTCCTACGAGCAGTACTTC.

This chain connects TRBV5-8 to TRBJ2-5; TRBD1 might be the D (8 bases). V was cut by 3 bases and J by 5 bases, with 23 bases left in between. Germline CDR1 SGHTS, CDR2 YDEGEE. The CDR3 sequence is 17 residues long. The CDR3 sequence: CASSSYAREAGGETQYF. The CDR3 DNA reads TGTGCCAGCAGCTCTTACGCCCGGGAGGCAGGGGGCGAGACCCAGTACTTC.

The chain carries TRBV7-9 and TRBJ2-5; D is perhaps TRBD2 (5 bases). The CDR3 contains 16 residues. Per germline, CDR1 SEHNR and CDR2 FQNEAQ (reference sequence). The V and J ends lost 2 bases and 1 base respectively, with 14 bases between them. The CDR3 DNA follows: TGTGCCAGCAGCTTACTGTGGGAGACCGCCCAAGAGACCCAGTACTTC. Residues: CASSLLWETAQETQYF.

This chain links TRBV5-1 with TRBJ2-3; D is unresolved. This CDR3 contains 14 residues. V lost 2 bases and J 1 base, leaving 8 bases between the germline ends. From germline, CDR1 is SGHRS and CDR2 YFSETQ. The CDR3 nucleotides are TGCGCCAGCAGCTTTGCGGCCGGCACAGATACGCAGTATTTT. This gives the protein CASSFAAGTDTQYF.

Here the CDR3 reads CASSTSGMAGYEQYF. DNA of the CDR3: TGTGCCAGTAGTACCTCCGGGATGGCCGGCTACGAGCAGTACTTC. The chain carries TRBV19 and TRBJ2-7, with a possible D match to TRBD2 (5 bases). V dropped 4 bases and J dropped 3 bases, with 16 bases sitting between them. CDR3 length: 15 amino acids. Germline-derived CDR1 and CDR2 are LNHDA and SQIVND (reference sequence).

The chain has TRBV19 and TRBJ2-3, with D unclear. Per germline, CDR1 LNHDA and CDR2 SQIVND (reference sequence). V dropped 5 bases and J dropped 2 bases, with 17 bases sitting between them. This CDR3 has 16 amino acids. In nucleotides, the CDR3 is TGTGCCAGTAGTTCCTCCACGGTTGCTTTCACAGATACGCAGTATTTT. Its protein is CASSSSTVAFTDTQYF.

The J gene is TRBJ2-1, the V gene TRBV10-1, with a possible D match to TRBD1 (5 bases). Germline assignment: CDR1 WNHNN and CDR2 SYGVQD (reference sequence). This CDR3 is 10 amino acids long. V shed 8 bases and J shed 6 bases, with 5 bases lying between them. The CDR3 is CASDSNEQFF. CDR3 DNA sequence: TGCGCCAGCGACAGCAATGAGCAGTTCTTC.

The V and J genes are TRBV2 and TRBJ2-7; 10 nucleotides align to TRBD1. CDR1 SNHLY and CDR2 FYNNEI come from the germline V gene. Trimming cost V 5 bases and J 5 bases; bases outside gene matches: 15. The length of the CDR3 is 17 residues. In nucleotides, the CDR3 is TGTGCCAGCAGTTACCTCCGGGACAGGGGAAAAGGGGACGAGCAGTACTTC. Amino acid sequence: CASSYLRDRGKGDEQYF.

The chain links TRBV29-1 to TRBJ2-7; 9 bases are a match to TRBD1. The junction had 8 bases not matched to a gene; V was cut back by 3 bases and J by 5 bases. Germline lookup yields CDR1 SQVTM and CDR2 ANQGSEA. There are 14 residues in the CDR3. Here the CDR3 reads CSVDVGQGTNEQYF. The CDR3 DNA reads as TGCAGCGTTGATGTGGGACAGGGCACCAACGAGCAGTACTTC.

The J gene is TRBJ2-3, the V gene TRBV7-9; no clear D. Trimming removed 0 bases at V and 4 bases at J, with 8 bases between. Per germline, CDR1 SEHNR and CDR2 FQNEAQ (reference sequence). The CDR3 is 14 amino acids. CDR3 bases: TGTGCCAGCAGCTTAGCAGGAGTCCCAGATACGCAGTATTTT. This gives the protein CASSLAGVPDTQYF.

This rearrangement joins TRBV6-2 or TRBV6-3 to TRBJ2-7; 11 nucleotides match TRBD2. The CDR3 has 14 amino acids. CDR1 is MNHEY and CDR2 is SVGEGT in the germline V gene. With V trimmed by 6 bases and J by 2 bases, 3 bases remained unmatched. The CDR3 sequence: CASSRSGRAYEQYF. Written as DNA, the CDR3 is TGTGCCAGCAGCCGTAGCGGGAGGGCCTACGAGCAGTACTTC.

Worth noting for this clone: Other nucleotide sequences from this sample produce the same CDR3. This chain's CDR3 is CASSLGRGQSTDTQYF. The CDR3 nucleotides are TGTGCCAGCAGCTTAGGGAGAGGACAGAGCACAGATACGCAGTATTTT. The chain has TRBV11-3 and TRBJ2-3; a weak D match, TRBD1 (6 bases). With 1 base removed from V and 0 bases from J, the gap between germline ends came to 11 bases. The CDR3 spans 16 residues. Germline values: CDR1 SGHNT, CDR2 YENEEA.

This clone has only one observation. The chain recombines TRBV7-2 with TRBJ2-5; TRBD2 matches at 11 bases. CDR1 is SGHTA and CDR2 is FQGNSA in the germline V gene. Unmatched junction bases numbered 8, after V lost 5 bases and J lost 6 bases. The length of the CDR3 is 15 residues. This CDR3 is CASSITSGSGQTQYF. The CDR3 nucleotides are TGTGCCAGCAGCATTACTAGCGGGAGTGGACAGACCCAGTACTTC.

In this sample, this clone turned up once. CDR3 sequence: CASSTRHRGENSPLHF. CDR3 DNA sequence: TGCGCCAGCAGCACCCGGCACAGGGGGGAAAATTCACCCCTCCACTTT. The J gene is TRBJ1-6, the V gene TRBV23-1, with TRBD1 matching over 8 bases. TRBV23-1 is placed among ORFs of uncertain function. The CDR3 is made up of 16 amino acids. Trimming cost V 6 bases and J 7 bases; bases outside gene matches: 11.

The V gene is TRBV5-1, the J gene TRBJ1-2; no clear D gene. The length of the CDR3 is 14 residues. Trimming pared 0 bases from V and 8 bases from J, leaving 14 bases between. From germline, CDR1 is SGHRS and CDR2 YFSETQ. CDR3 bases: TGCGCCAGCAGCTTGGCCGGAGAGTTTGAGGGCTACACCTTC. The encoded protein is CASSLAGEFEGYTF.

J is TRBJ2-1 and V is TRBV5-1; perhaps TRBD2 as D (7 bases). V lost 2 bases, J lost 2 bases, and 11 bases lay in between. CDR1 is SGHRS, CDR2 YFSETQ, per germline. There are 15 residues in the CDR3. CDR3 DNA: TGCGCCAGCAGCTTAGGGGGGGTGGCCTACAATGAGCAGTTCTTC. Translating gives CASSLGGVAYNEQFF.

This clone showed up just a few times. The same CDR3 is also encoded by other DNA sequences in this sample. The rearrangement joins TRBV5-4 to TRBJ2-3; D is unresolved. CDR1 is SGHNT and CDR2 is YYREEE in the germline V gene (reference sequence). The CDR3 sequence is 13 residues long. With 0 bases removed from V and 1 base from J, the gap between germline ends came to 3 bases. For the CDR3, the DNA is TGTGCCAGCAGCTTGGCGGGCACAGATACGCAGTATTTT. It is translated as CASSLAGTDTQYF.

V and J are TRBV18 and TRBJ2-2; the match to TRBD2 covers 12 bases. V was clipped by 1 base and J by 0 bases; unmatched bases: 0. From germline, CDR1 is KGHSH and CDR2 LQKENI. There are 17 residues in the CDR3. CDR3 amino acids: CASSPRTSGTNTGELFF. The CDR3 DNA follows: TGTGCCAGCTCACCACGGACTAGCGGGACGAACACCGGGGAGCTGTTTTTT. The whole variable domain, remainder taken from reference TRBV18 and TRBJ2-2, is NAGVMQNPRHLVRRRGQEARLRCSPMKGHSHVYWYRQLPEEGLKFMVYLQKENIIDESGMPKERFSAEFPKEGPSILRIQQVVRGDSAAYFCASSPRTSGTNTGELFFGEGSRLTVL.

The rearrangement links TRBV5-4 to TRBJ1-5; no definite D call. The CDR3 is 15 amino acids. The germline CDR1 and CDR2 sequences are SGHNT and YYREEE (reference sequence). V lost 0 bases, J lost 1 base, and 8 bases lay in between. CDR3: CASSLAGQSNQPQHF. The DNA of the CDR3 is TGTGCCAGCAGCTTGGCCGGTCAAAGCAATCAGCCCCAGCATTTT.

The chain carries TRBV6-5 and TRBJ1-1; a possible D gene is TRBD1 (5 bases). Germline assignment: CDR1 MNHEY and CDR2 SVGAGI. This CDR3 comprises 11 residues. The ends were cut back, 7 bases at V and 4 bases at J, with 7 bases in the middle. The CDR3 DNA reads TGTGCCAGCACCAGGGCCACTGAAGCTTTCTTT. It yields the protein CASTRATEAFF.

A note on this clone: Other DNA variants within this sample encode the same CDR3. V gene TRBV19 combines with J gene TRBJ1-1; D is possibly TRBD1 (5 bases). Germline V gives CDR1 LNHDA, CDR2 SQIVND (reference sequence). Trimming shortened V by 4 bases and J by 1 base, and 7 bases separated the two germline ends. The CDR3 covers 13 residues. CDR3 protein: CASSTTGNTEAFF. CDR3 in DNA: TGTGCCAGTAGTACAACAGGGAACACTGAAGCTTTCTTT. Based on the CDR3 plus reference TRBV19 and TRBJ1-1, the full variable domain is DGGITQSPKYLFRKEGQNVTLSCEQNLNHDAMYWYRQDPGQGLRLIYYSQIVNDFQKGDIAEGYSVSREKKESFPLTVTSAQKNPTAFYLCASSTTGNTEAFFGQGTRLTVV.

This clone was recorded only once. The genes are TRBV19 and TRBJ1-1, with D maybe TRBD1 (6 bases). CDR1 and CDR2 (germline): LNHDA, SQIVND (reference sequence). V lost 5 bases, J lost 4 bases, and 20 bases lay in between. The CDR3 loop spans 16 amino acids. The CDR3 DNA is TGTGCCAGTAGTCCGACACATTCAGGGGTGGGCACTGAAGCTTTCTTT. Amino acids: CASSPTHSGVGTEAFF.

The V and J genes are TRBV10-3 and TRBJ1-1, with 8 bases matching TRBD1. The CDR3 has 18 amino acids. V lost 7 bases and J lost 7; bases outside the gene matches: 23. Germline V gene sequence: CDR1 ENHRY, CDR2 SYGVKD. The CDR3 DNA follows: TGTGCCATCATCCCTCGACAGGGGAGGAAGGAGGACAGGGTTGAAGCTTTCTTT. Translation gives CAIIPRQGRKEDRVEAFF.

The chain uses TRBV7-9 and TRBJ2-7; D not resolved. The CDR3 sequence is 14 residues long. Germline V gene sequence: CDR1 SEHNR, CDR2 FQNEAQ (reference sequence). Trimming pared 4 bases from V and 0 bases from J, leaving 10 bases between. CDR3 protein: CASSSAGVSYEQYF. The CDR3 DNA reads TGTGCCAGCAGCTCTGCAGGCGTCTCCTACGAGCAGTACTTC.

This chain uses TRBV19 with TRBJ2-7; D gene unclear. This CDR3 is 13 amino acids long. Trimming stripped 3 bases from V and 2 bases from J, with 8 bases between. Germline V gene data show CDR1 as LNHDA and CDR2 as SQIVND (reference sequence). CDR3 residues: CASSMAAPYEQYF. CDR3 coding DNA: TGTGCCAGTAGTATGGCGGCCCCCTACGAGCAGTACTTC.